The subject of this entry is one T cell receptor (beta chain). Its target is not known. The study, taken as a whole, reports: Tumor memory CD4+ T cell TCR gene usage was found to cluster with blood and lymph node memory CD4+ cells and with lymph node naive CD4+ cells. Tumor Tregs overlapped most with tumor, then blood, naive CD4+ cells.

The CDR3 is 12 amino acids. Trimming cost V 4 bases and J 1 base, with 7 bases left between them. CDR1 and CDR2 from the germline V gene are SQVTM and ANQGSEA. Semi-nested PCR with Nested Universal Primer A followed constant-region reverse priming of full-length variable regions. TCRdb recomputed calls from the 5' RACE reads with MiXCR, one row per CDR3 protein. Here the sample spans some 62,000 distinct CDR3 sequences, around 30% being singletons. The sequenced material came from tumor-infiltrating naive CD4+ T cells sorted from the breast tumor. This sample's subset: naive CD4+ T cells, CD4+CD45RA+CD25-. This TCR was recovered from a female donor with breast cancer. This chain joins TRBV29-1 and TRBJ1-1; a weak D match, TRBD1 (5 bases). CDR3 bases: TGCAGCGTTGGTGGGGCGAACACTGAAGCTTTCTTT. Translated, it gives CSVGGANTEAFF.